Below, 9 T cell receptor beta chains from the same sample are listed, as sequenced in a study of blood T cell repertoires in COVID-19. Only in-frame clones appear in the TCRdb table, and some are missing; sequencing was by immunoSEQ multiplex PCR. This sample has 130,000 to 150,000 clones, with around nine tenths found just once. The sample consisted of peripheral blood. These receptors came from a man in his forties or fifties with active or convalescent COVID-19.

V is TRBV24-1 and J is TRBJ2-5; the match to TRBD1 covers 10 bases. This CDR3 is 14 amino acids long. Trimming took 6 bases from V and 5 from J; bases not matched to a gene: 5. Germline V gene data show CDR1 as KGHDR and CDR2 as SFDVKD. The CDR3 DNA reads TGTGCCACCAGTCAGGGACAGGGGATGGAGACCCAGTACTTC. Residues: CATSQGQGMETQYF.

In this sample, this clone turned up a few times. The V gene is TRBV5-1, the J gene TRBJ1-6; D not certain. The V gene lost 0 bases and the J gene lost 4 bases, with 14 bases spanning the gap. The CDR3 contains 17 residues. CDR1 SGHRS and CDR2 YFSETQ come from the germline V gene. For the CDR3, the DNA is TGCGCCAGCAGCTTGGTATCCCCCGGAGGGTATAATTCACCCCTCCACTTT. It codes for CASSLVSPGGYNSPLHF.

The V gene is TRBV28, the J gene TRBJ2-7; 8 bases match TRBD1. The junction had 0 bases not matched to a gene; V was cut back by 6 bases and J by 2 bases. The CDR3 runs to 12 residues. CDR1 is MDHEN and CDR2 is SYDVKM in the germline V gene. The CDR3 sequence is CASRTGAYEQYF. Here the CDR3 DNA reads TGTGCCAGCAGGACAGGGGCCTACGAGCAGTACTTC.

This chain joins TRBV27 and TRBJ2-5; TRBD1 might be the D (7 bases). CDR3 size: 20 residues. V shed 3 bases and J shed 0 bases, with 26 bases lying between them. Germline V gene lookup returns CDR1 MNHEY and CDR2 SMNVEV (reference sequence). CDR3 protein: CASSLWPPDPTGRYQETQYF. The CDR3 DNA reads as TGTGCCAGCAGTTTGTGGCCGCCAGATCCGACAGGGAGGTACCAAGAGACCCAGTACTTC.

The chain couples TRBV4-3 to TRBJ2-5; the match to TRBD1 covers 10 bases. Germline lookup yields CDR1 LGHNA and CDR2 YSLEER. V shed 4 bases, J shed 4 bases, and the junction held 6 bases outside the gene matches. The CDR3 covers 15 residues. CDR3 coding DNA: TGCGCCAGCAGCCCCAGGACAGGGGGTTCAGAGACCCAGTACTTC. Its translation: CASSPRTGGSETQYF.

The chain joins TRBV6-5 to TRBJ2-2; D possibly corresponds to TRBD2 (6 bases). The CDR3 is made up of 13 amino acids. Germline assignment: CDR1 MNHEY and CDR2 SVGAGI. The CDR3 loop reads CATWAGGTGELFF. CDR3 nucleotides: TGTGCTACCTGGGCCGGGGGCACCGGGGAGCTGTTTTTT.

The V gene is TRBV11-2, the J gene TRBJ2-3; 7 bases fit TRBD2. With 6 bases clipped from V and 3 bases from J, the junction kept 6 bases outside the gene matches. This CDR3 has 14 residues. Germline V lookup: CDR1 SGHAT, CDR2 FQNNGV. The CDR3 region has the DNA TGTGCCAGCAGACCGCCTAGCGGAACAGATACGCAGTATTTT. Translating gives CASRPPSGTDTQYF.

This clone was detected only once. The chain links TRBV11-2 to TRBJ2-7, with a possible D match to TRBD1 (6 bases). This CDR3 has 13 residues. The V gene's germline CDR1 is SGHAT and CDR2 FQNNGV. Trimming left V 3 bases short and J 8 bases short, with 14 bases between. The CDR3 DNA sequence: TGTGCCAGCAGCTTCACACACAGGGACAAGCAGTACTTC. Protein product: CASSFTHRDKQYF.

The chain is built from TRBV11-2 and TRBJ2-7; 7 bases line up with TRBD1. Germline V lookup: CDR1 SGHAT, CDR2 FQNNGV. The CDR3 is 17 residues long. The J segment lost 2 bases and the V segment lost 0 bases, leaving 10 bases of the junction unmatched. The DNA for the CDR3 is TGTGCCAGCAGCTTAGATCGCTGGGACAGTGACCCCTACGAGCAGTACTTC. This encodes CASSLDRWDSDPYEQYF.